Listed here are 26 T cell receptor beta chains from one sample, sequenced in a study of shared clonotypes between healthy human individuals. Using immunoSEQ multiplex PCR, the repertoire was profiled, and TCRdb retains in-frame clones only, with some absent. The table records a few million clones, 80% to 95% of them present only once. In the naive CD8 group, cells lacked CD45RO and were positively selected for CCR7, so terminally differentiated effector memory CD45RA+ cells were left out. Material: naive CD8+ T cells from PBMCs. These receptors were collected from a man between 18 and 29 years old in good health. Some clones in this sample may be carry-over from other donors' samples.

This chain joins TRBV9 and TRBJ2-3, with 8 bases identical to TRBD2. Trimming at V came to 0 bases and at J to 3 bases, leaving 12 bases not matched to a gene. CDR3 length: 18 residues. CDR1 is SGDLS and CDR2 is YYNGEE in the germline V gene. The CDR3, as DNA: TGTGCCAGCAGCGTAGAGGGTGATAGCGGGATTGGAACAGATACGCAGTATTTT. Residues: CASSVEGDSGIGTDTQYF.

The V call is TRBV25-1, the J call TRBJ1-3; 10 bases align to TRBD1. CDR1 MGHDK and CDR2 SYGVNS come from the germline V gene. The V and J ends lost 3 bases and 5 bases, in that order; junction bases with no gene match: 4. The CDR3 extends over 15 amino acids. The CDR3 DNA is TGTGCCAGCAGTGAGGGACAGGGGTTTAGAAACACCATATATTTT. Translated, it gives CASSEGQGFRNTIYF.

The gene calls are TRBV10-3 and TRBJ2-7, with TRBD1 as a possible D gene (6 bases). The germline V and J ends were trimmed by 2 bases and 0 bases, with 11 bases remaining between them. Per germline, CDR1 ENHRY and CDR2 SYGVKD. CDR3 size: 15 residues. This CDR3 is CAISETKDSSYEQYF. The CDR3 region has the DNA TGTGCCATCAGTGAGACTAAGGACAGCTCCTACGAGCAGTACTTC.

V usage is TRBV29-1 and J usage is TRBJ1-3; weak D call: TRBD1 (5 bases). This CDR3 is 15 amino acids long. Germline V gene data show CDR1 as SQVTM and CDR2 as ANQGSEA. V gave up 4 bases and J gave up 3 bases, with 16 bases separating them. The DNA of the CDR3 is TGCAGCGTTGCCGGGGACCTGGGGGGTGGAAACACCATATATTTT. Protein sequence: CSVAGDLGGGNTIYF.

As to this clone: This CDR3 is also generated by other DNA sequences in the sample. The V gene is TRBV5-1, the J gene TRBJ2-1; D perhaps matches TRBD1 (6 bases). CDR1 is SGHRS and CDR2 is YFSETQ in the germline V gene. The CDR3 is made up of 11 amino acids. V was cut by 4 bases and J by 10 bases, with 9 bases left in between. CDR3 in DNA: TGCGCCAGCAGCCTTACAGGGGAGCAGTTCTTC. Its protein is CASSLTGEQFF.

This rearrangement joins TRBV6-5 to TRBJ1-3; no firm D call. This CDR3 region has 14 residues. Trimming shortened V by 5 bases and J by 2 bases, and 10 bases separated the two germline ends. Germline values: CDR1 MNHEY, CDR2 SVGAGI. DNA for the CDR3: TGTGCCAGCAGTACCTCATGGCCTGGAAACACCATATATTTT. This codes for CASSTSWPGNTIYF.

V and J are TRBV28 and TRBJ2-3; D is unclear. Germline lookup yields CDR1 MDHEN and CDR2 SYDVKM. Between the trimmed V and J ends, which lost 4 bases and 2 bases, there was a span of 4 bases. This CDR3 region has 12 residues. CDR3 in amino acids: CASSYATDTQYF. The CDR3 DNA is TGTGCCAGCAGTTATGCCACAGATACGCAGTATTTT.

The chain employs TRBV9 and TRBJ2-7; TRBD2 aligns across 7 bases. This CDR3 has 15 residues. J was trimmed by 4 bases and V by 4 bases; bases with no gene match: 11. The germline V gene encodes CDR1 SGDLS and CDR2 YYNGEE. The CDR3 region has the DNA TGTGCCAGCAGCCCCCGCGCTAGCGGAGATTACGAGCAGTACTTC. Translated: CASSPRASGDYEQYF.

The chain recombines TRBV7-9 with TRBJ2-2; the D gene is possibly TRBD2 (5 bases). Germline V CDR1 and CDR2: SEHNR, FQNEAQ (reference sequence). Trimming left V 0 bases short and J 6 bases short, with 17 bases between. The CDR3 is 17 amino acids. Here the CDR3 DNA reads TGTGCCAGCAGCTTAGCCCCCCCCCTAGCATTCGCCGGGGAGCTGTTTTTT. It encodes CASSLAPPLAFAGELFF.

As to this clone: This same CDR3 is encoded by further DNA sequences in the sample. J is TRBJ2-7 and V is TRBV13, with a tentative D call TRBD2 (7 bases). Germline CDR1 and CDR2: PRHDT and FYEKMQ (reference sequence). Trimming pared 0 bases from V and 3 bases from J, leaving 12 bases between. The CDR3 covers 15 residues. DNA for the CDR3: TGTGCCAGCAGCTTAGGAGGGGGAGGGGGCTACGAGCAGTACTTC. This sequence encodes CASSLGGGGGYEQYF.

V and J are TRBV30 and TRBJ1-2; D call uncertain. CDR1 and CDR2 from the germline V gene are GTSNPN and SVGIG (reference sequence). The germline V and J ends were trimmed by 0 bases and 9 bases, with 14 bases remaining between them. The CDR3 runs to 13 residues. CDR3 in amino acids: CAWSVRGRRRYTF. CDR3 coding DNA: TGTGCCTGGAGTGTACGAGGGCGGCGACGCTACACCTTC.

V gene TRBV4-1 combines with J gene TRBJ2-7; 10 bases agree with TRBD2. Germline V gene sequence: CDR1 MGHRA, CDR2 YSYEKL. This CDR3 is built from 15 residues. V shed 3 bases and J 3 bases; nucleotides not matched to a gene: 5. CDR3 loop: CASSHLVAGGYEQYF. The CDR3, as DNA: TGCGCCAGCAGCCATTTGGTAGCGGGGGGCTACGAGCAGTACTTC.

This clone was counted a few times. J is TRBJ2-2 and V is TRBV28; D is unresolved. Trimming removed 3 bases at V and 5 bases at J, with 7 bases between. This CDR3 spans 13 amino acids. Germline V gives CDR1 MDHEN, CDR2 SYDVKM. The CDR3 coding sequence is TGTGCCAGCAGTTTTATCGATACCGGGGAGCTGTTTTTT. Amino acids: CASSFIDTGELFF.

The CDR3 here is CASSDFANEQFF. The DNA for the CDR3 is TGTGCCAGCTCGGATTTTGCCAATGAGCAGTTCTTC. This chain links TRBV6-5 with TRBJ2-1; D not resolved. The V and J ends lost 8 bases and 6 bases respectively, with 11 bases between them. The CDR3 spans 12 residues. Germline lookup yields CDR1 MNHEY and CDR2 SVGAGI.

On this clone: The junction departs from the called germline gene at one end, perhaps through a read error. The sample holds other DNA sequences that translate to the same CDR3. V and J are TRBV6-5 and TRBJ1-1, with D unresolved. Looked up from germline, CDR1 is MNHEY and CDR2 is SVGAGI. The CDR3 consists of 13 residues. The CDR3 sequence: CASGPGSNTEAFF. In DNA, the CDR3 is TGTGCCAGCGGTCCAGGCTCGAACACTGAGGCTTTCTTT.

This chain joins TRBV10-3 and TRBJ2-7; D could derive from TRBD1 or TRBD2 (5 bases each). Trimming left V 3 bases short and J 2 bases short, with 17 bases between. This CDR3 is built from 16 residues. Germline CDR1 ENHRY, CDR2 SYGVKD. In DNA, the CDR3 is TGTGCCATCAGTGATTCCTGGGGGACGGCCCCCTACGAGCAGTACTTC. It yields the protein CAISDSWGTAPYEQYF.

The chain joins TRBV7-9 to TRBJ1-2; D is perhaps TRBD1 (5 bases). CDR1 is SEHNR, CDR2 FQNEAQ, per germline (reference sequence). V was trimmed by 4 bases and J by 2 bases, leaving 11 bases between them. CDR3 length: 14 residues. The CDR3 protein is CASSSLRENYGYTF. The CDR3 DNA sequence: TGTGCCAGCAGCTCACTCAGGGAGAACTATGGCTACACCTTC.

CDR3: CASSPRDRVQETQYF. The CDR3 DNA follows: TGTGCCAGCTCACCACGGGACAGGGTCCAAGAGACCCAGTACTTC. The chain recombines TRBV18 with TRBJ2-5; TRBD1 aligns across 9 bases. From germline, CDR1 is KGHSH and CDR2 LQKENI. With V trimmed by 1 base and J by 1 base, 1 base remained unmatched. The CDR3 runs to 15 residues.

The gene calls are TRBV10-3 and TRBJ1-5; D ambiguous. The V end lost 8 bases, the J end lost 0 bases, and 11 bases lay between the germline ends. The length of the CDR3 is 14 residues. Germline values: CDR1 ENHRY, CDR2 SYGVKD. The CDR3 loop reads CAIGSVYSNQPQHF. In DNA, the CDR3 is TGTGCCATCGGGTCGGTTTATAGCAATCAGCCCCAGCATTTT.

Note on this clone: The same CDR3 can be traced to other DNA sequences in this sample. The chain couples TRBV9 to TRBJ2-1; D remains unclear. The CDR3 covers 12 residues. V was trimmed by 3 bases and J by 8 bases, leaving 9 bases between them. Germline CDR1 reads SGDLS; CDR2 reads YYNGEE. CDR3: CASSAPSYEQFF. The CDR3 coding sequence is TGTGCCAGCAGCGCTCCTAGTTATGAGCAGTTCTTC.

This rearrangement joins TRBV27 to TRBJ2-7; D uncertain. The CDR3 sequence is 16 residues long. V was trimmed by 0 bases and J by 2 bases, leaving 14 bases between them. The germline CDR1 and CDR2 sequences are MNHEY and SMNVEV (reference sequence). The CDR3 bases are TGTGCCAGCAGTTTATCCCCCGGTACCCTAGCCTACGAGCAGTACTTC. Protein product: CASSLSPGTLAYEQYF.

The gene calls are TRBV18 and TRBJ2-1, with D tentatively TRBD2 (6 bases). Trimming shortened V by 6 bases and J by 2 bases, and 20 bases separated the two germline ends. The CDR3 is 17 amino acids. Germline V gives CDR1 KGHSH, CDR2 LQKENI. CDR3 nucleotides: TGTGCCAGCTCTCCTGAGGACGGGCCGGGGGCCTACAATGAGCAGTTCTTC. Its translation is CASSPEDGPGAYNEQFF.

This sequence joins TRBV27 and TRBJ1-1, with 7 nucleotides matching TRBD1. The CDR3 sequence is 16 residues long. V was clipped by 3 bases and J by 7 bases; unmatched bases: 14. Germline loops: CDR1 MNHEY, CDR2 SMNVEV (reference sequence). This chain's CDR3 is CASSLPPRGGLVEAFF. The CDR3 DNA reads as TGTGCCAGCAGTTTGCCCCCCCGAGGGGGCTTGGTTGAAGCTTTCTTT.

The chain has TRBV6-5 and TRBJ2-7, with 8 bases aligning to TRBD2. This CDR3 is 15 amino acids long. Germline V gene data show CDR1 as MNHEY and CDR2 as SVGAGI. V lost 4 bases, J lost 4 bases, and 9 bases stayed unmatched. CDR3 sequence (DNA): TGTGCCAGCAGTTCCCCCCGGGGGGGGGAATACGAGCAGTACTTC. Translating it yields CASSSPRGGEYEQYF.

CDR3 sequence: CSVEVGGGLGDTQYF. The CDR3 nucleotides are TGCAGCGTTGAGGTGGGCGGGGGCCTGGGTGATACGCAGTATTTT. This sequence joins TRBV29-1 and TRBJ2-3; tentative D call: TRBD2 (7 bases). Germline CDR1 SQVTM, CDR2 ANQGSEA. The CDR3 is 15 amino acids. Trimming cost V 3 bases and J 6 bases, with 19 bases left between them.

This clone was recorded only once. This chain joins TRBV18 and TRBJ2-3; D not certain. From germline, CDR1 is KGHSH and CDR2 LQKENI. The V and J ends lost 3 bases and 4 bases respectively, with 8 bases between them. The CDR3 is 13 amino acids. The CDR3 coding sequence is TGTGCCAGCTCACCGATGGCTCCAGATACGCAGTATTTT. It is translated as CASSPMAPDTQYF.